The next 9 T cell receptor beta chains were all read from a single sample in a study of CD8+CD57+ T cells in acquired aplastic anemia (dated by TCRdb to the late 2010s). This sample was sequenced with an Illumina HiSeq 2000. TCR beta VDJ combination and CDR3 sequence profiling used genomic DNA as the template. The public reads were run again by TCRdb, first through fastp at Q25 and then through MiXCR, and only productive beta chains were kept. Rows with a matching CDR3 protein are joined into one entry that keeps the most common DNA and genes. This sample holds some 98,000 distinct CDR3 sequences; roughly two thirds were observed only once. Of the sample, more than 55% falls within the top ten clones. The patients picked for sequencing were ones in whom flow cytometry had shown an expansion of CD8+CD57+ cells. The sample consisted of sorted CD4+, CD8+, or CD8+CD57+ T cells (not recorded which) from PBMCs. The receptors originated from a human donor with aplastic anemia.

The chain is built from TRBV20-1 and TRBJ2-1; TRBD2 matches 9 bases. The germline CDR1 and CDR2 sequences are DFQATT and SNEGSKA (reference sequence). The ends lost 0 bases at V and 10 bases at J; junction bases unmatched: 10. The CDR3 loop spans 15 amino acids. CDR3 protein: CSARERGGRGGEQFF. As DNA, the CDR3 is TGCAGTGCTAGAGAGCGGGGGGGCCGAGGTGGAGAGCAGTTCTTC.

The rearrangement uses TRBV20-1 and TRBJ2-3, with unresolved D. The length of the CDR3 is 14 residues. CDR1 and CDR2 (germline): DFQATT, SNEGSKA (reference sequence). Trimming took off 1 base at V and 4 bases at J, with 12 bases between the two ends. The CDR3 spells CSARVGAVADTQYF. The CDR3, as DNA: TGCAGTGCTAGAGTCGGCGCTGTCGCAGATACGCAGTATTTT.

This rearrangement joins TRBV12-3 or TRBV12-4 to TRBJ1-2; weak D call: TRBD1 (6 bases). This CDR3 region has 13 residues. V was cut by 5 bases and J by 3 bases, with 10 bases left in between. CDR3 amino acids: CASSLQGDYGYTF. CDR3 in DNA: TGTGCCAGCAGTCTACAGGGTGACTATGGCTACACCTTC.

This clonotype was counted between two and nine times. This rearrangement joins TRBV15 to TRBJ2-5; 11 nucleotides align to TRBD1. The germline CDR1 and CDR2 sequences are LNHNV and YYDKDF (reference sequence). The J segment lost 5 bases and the V segment lost 3 bases, leaving 8 bases of the junction unmatched. This CDR3 is 16 amino acids long. In nucleotides, the CDR3 is TGTGCCACCAGCAGCGGACAGGGGGCGGATGTGGAGACCCAGTACTTC. This encodes CATSSGQGADVETQYF.

The chain is built from TRBV20-1 and TRBJ2-5; D is unclear. Trimming took off 4 bases at V and 4 bases at J, with 7 bases between the two ends. There are 11 residues in the CDR3. Germline-derived CDR1 and CDR2 are DFQATT and SNEGSKA (reference sequence). Written as DNA, the CDR3 is TGCAGTGCTACTGATTCAGAGACCCAGTACTTC. This sequence encodes CSATDSETQYF.

A few counts support this clonotype. The V call is TRBV2, the J call TRBJ1-2, with a weak D call TRBD1 (5 bases). V shed 4 bases and J shed 4 bases, with 7 bases lying between them. The CDR3 extends over 12 amino acids. The germline CDR1 and CDR2 sequences are SNHLY and FYNNEI. CDR3 loop: CASSGGIYGYTF. The CDR3 DNA reads TGTGCCAGCAGTGGGGGGATCTATGGCTACACCTTC. The entire variable domain, with the rest obtained from reference TRBV2 and TRBJ1-2, is as follows: EPEVTQTPSHQVTQMGQEVILRCVPISNHLYFYWYRQILGQKVEFLVSFYNNEISEKSEIFDDQFSVERPDGSNFTLKIRSTKLEDSAMYFCASSGGIYGYTFGSGTRLTVV.

By share, this clonotype counts as medium-sized. The DNA for the CDR3 is TGTGCCAGCAGTGACGGTGTAGCGGGAGGTATCGATGAGCAGTTCTTC. This translates into CASSDGVAGGIDEQFF. The chain is built from TRBV6-4 and TRBJ2-1; the match to TRBD2 covers 10 bases. Germline CDR1 reads MRHNA; CDR2 reads SNTAGT. CDR3 length equals 16 residues. J lost 8 bases, V lost 2 bases, and 9 bases had no gene match.

The chain uses TRBV7-9 and TRBJ1-2; no clear D gene. Trimming removed 0 bases from V and 4 bases from J, with 12 bases in between. This CDR3 is built from 15 residues. The V gene's germline CDR1 is SEHNR and CDR2 FQNEAQ (reference sequence). The CDR3 sequence is CASSLAGGEGYGYTF. The CDR3 DNA follows: TGTGCCAGCAGCTTAGCCGGCGGGGAGGGCTATGGCTACACCTTC. The variable domain in full, completed from reference TRBV7-9 and TRBJ1-2, reads DTGVSQNPRHKITKRGQNVTFRCDPISEHNRLYWYRQTLGQGPEFLTYFQNEAQLEKSRLLSDRFSAERPKGSFSTLEIQRTEQGDSAMYLCASSLAGGEGYGYTFGSGTRLTVV.

V and J are TRBV5-1 and TRBJ1-1; weak D call: TRBD1 (6 bases). The CDR3 consists of 13 residues. The germline V gene encodes CDR1 SGHRS and CDR2 YFSETQ. Trimming stripped 3 bases from V and 3 bases from J, with 9 bases between. The CDR3 coding sequence is TGCGCCAGCAGCTCCAGGGGTGACACTGAAGCTTTCTTT. Translated, it gives CASSSRGDTEAFF.